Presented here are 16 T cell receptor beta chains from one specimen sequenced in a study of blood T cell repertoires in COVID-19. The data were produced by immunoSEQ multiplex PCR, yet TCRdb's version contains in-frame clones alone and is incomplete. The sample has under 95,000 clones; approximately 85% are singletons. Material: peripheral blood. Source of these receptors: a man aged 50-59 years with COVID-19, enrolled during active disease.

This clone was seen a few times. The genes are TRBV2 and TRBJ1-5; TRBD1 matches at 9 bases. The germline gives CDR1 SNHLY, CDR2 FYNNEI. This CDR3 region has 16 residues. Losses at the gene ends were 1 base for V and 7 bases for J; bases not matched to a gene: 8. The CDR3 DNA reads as TGTGCCAGCAGTGAAGAGGGGGACAGGGAAGGCCAGCCCCAGCATTTT. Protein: CASSEEGDREGQPQHF.

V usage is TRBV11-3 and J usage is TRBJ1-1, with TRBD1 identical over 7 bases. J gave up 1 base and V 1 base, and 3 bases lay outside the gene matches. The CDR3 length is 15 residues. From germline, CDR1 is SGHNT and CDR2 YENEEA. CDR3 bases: TGTGCCAGCAGCTTAGCCGGACAGGCGAACACTGAAGCTTTCTTT. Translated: CASSLAGQANTEAFF.

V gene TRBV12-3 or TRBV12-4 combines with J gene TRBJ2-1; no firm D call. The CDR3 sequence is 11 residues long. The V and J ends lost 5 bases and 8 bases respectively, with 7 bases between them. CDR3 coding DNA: TGTGCCAGCAGTCCCGGTCATGAGCAGTTCTTC. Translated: CASSPGHEQFF.

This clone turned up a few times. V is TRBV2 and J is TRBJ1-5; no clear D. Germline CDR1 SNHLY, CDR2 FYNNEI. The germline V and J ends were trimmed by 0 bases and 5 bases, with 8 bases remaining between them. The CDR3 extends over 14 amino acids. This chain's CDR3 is CASSEAMGDQPQHF. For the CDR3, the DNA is TGTGCCAGCAGTGAAGCGATGGGAGATCAGCCCCAGCATTTT.

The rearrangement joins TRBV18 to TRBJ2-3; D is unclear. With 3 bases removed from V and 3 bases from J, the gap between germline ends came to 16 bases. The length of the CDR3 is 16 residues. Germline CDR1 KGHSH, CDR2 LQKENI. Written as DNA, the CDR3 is TGTGCCAGCTCACCGACACGGCCCCGAGCAACAGATACGCAGTATTTT. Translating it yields CASSPTRPRATDTQYF.

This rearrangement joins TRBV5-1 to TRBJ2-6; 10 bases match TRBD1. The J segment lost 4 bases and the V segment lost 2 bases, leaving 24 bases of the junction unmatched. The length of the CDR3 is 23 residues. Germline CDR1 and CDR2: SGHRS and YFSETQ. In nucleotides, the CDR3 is TGCGCCAGCAGCTTAAACCCACTGGACAGGGGGAATCTCATCTCCTCCGGGGCCAACGTCCTGACTTTC. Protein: CASSLNPLDRGNLISSGANVLTF.

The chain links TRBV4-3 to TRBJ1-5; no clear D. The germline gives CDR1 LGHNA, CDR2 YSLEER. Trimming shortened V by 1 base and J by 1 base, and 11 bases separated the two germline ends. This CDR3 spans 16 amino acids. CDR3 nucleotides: TGCGCCAGCAGCCAAGGAGCTGGGAGGAGCAATCAGCCCCAGCATTTT. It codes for CASSQGAGRSNQPQHF.

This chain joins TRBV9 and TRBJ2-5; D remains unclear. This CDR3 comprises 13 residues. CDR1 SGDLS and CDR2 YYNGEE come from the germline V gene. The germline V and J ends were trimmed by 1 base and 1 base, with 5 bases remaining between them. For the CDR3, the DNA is TGTGCCAGCAGCGTAAGAGCCCAAGAGACCCAGTACTTC. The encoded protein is CASSVRAQETQYF.

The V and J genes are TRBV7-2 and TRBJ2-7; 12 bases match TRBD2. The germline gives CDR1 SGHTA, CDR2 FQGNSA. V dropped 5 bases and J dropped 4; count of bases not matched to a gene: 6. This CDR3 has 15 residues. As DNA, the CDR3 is TGTGCCAGCAGCGGAAGGACTAGCGGGGTATACGAGCAGTACTTC. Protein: CASSGRTSGVYEQYF.

CDR3 sequence reads: CASNLGGVGNTIYF. For the CDR3, the DNA is TGTGCCAGCAACCTCGGAGGTGTTGGAAACACCATATATTTT. V and J are TRBV28 and TRBJ1-3; D is ambiguous. The CDR3 totals 14 residues. With 7 bases removed from V and 3 bases from J, the gap between germline ends came to 13 bases. Germline V gene sequence: CDR1 MDHEN, CDR2 SYDVKM.

Written as DNA, the CDR3 is TGTGCCAGCAGCCAAGATGGAATAGCGGGAGAGTCCTACAATGAGCAGTTCTTC. Its protein product is CASSQDGIAGESYNEQFF. The chain employs TRBV4-2 and TRBJ2-1; 9 bases fit TRBD2. Germline CDR1 LGHNA, CDR2 YNFKEQ. The CDR3 is 18 amino acids. V was pared by 0 bases and J by 1 base, with 7 bases of the junction left unmatched.

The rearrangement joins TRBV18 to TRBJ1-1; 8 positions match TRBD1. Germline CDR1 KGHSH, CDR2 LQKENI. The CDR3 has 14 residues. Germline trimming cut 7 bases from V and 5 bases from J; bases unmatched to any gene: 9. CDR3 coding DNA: TGTGCCAGCTTCCGACAGGGGAAGGGGACTGAAGCTTTCTTT. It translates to CASFRQGKGTEAFF.

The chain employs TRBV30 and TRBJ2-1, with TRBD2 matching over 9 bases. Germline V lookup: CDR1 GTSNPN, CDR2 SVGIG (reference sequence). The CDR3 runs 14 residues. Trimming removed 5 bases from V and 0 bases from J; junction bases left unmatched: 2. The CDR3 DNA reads TGTGCCTGGGCTAGCGGGATCTCCTACAATGAGCAGTTCTTC. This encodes CAWASGISYNEQFF.

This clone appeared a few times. For the CDR3, the DNA is TGTGCCAGCAGCTTAAGCGGGATAGGCGATGAGCAGTTCTTC. Its protein product is CASSLSGIGDEQFF. This chain joins TRBV7-2 and TRBJ2-1; 7 bases are shared with TRBD2. J was trimmed by 8 bases and V by 2 bases; bases with no gene match: 6. Germline V gene lookup returns CDR1 SGHTA and CDR2 FQGNSA. The CDR3 consists of 14 residues.

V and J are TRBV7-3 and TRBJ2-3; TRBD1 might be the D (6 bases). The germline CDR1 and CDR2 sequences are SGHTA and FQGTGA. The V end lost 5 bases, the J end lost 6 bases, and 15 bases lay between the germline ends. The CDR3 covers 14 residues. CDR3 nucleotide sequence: TGTGCCAGCAGCCCACAGGGTGGGTCGGATACGCAGTATTTT. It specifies CASSPQGGSDTQYF. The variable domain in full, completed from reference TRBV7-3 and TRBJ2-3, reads GAGVSQTPSNKVTEKGKYVELRCDPISGHTALYWYRQSLGQGPEFLIYFQGTGAADDSGLPNDRFFAVRPEGSVSTLKIQRTERGDSAVYLCASSPQGGSDTQYFGPGTRLTVL.

The CDR3 sequence is CASTGQSYEQYF. The DNA for the CDR3 is TGTGCCAGCACCGGACAGTCCTACGAGCAGTACTTC. V gene TRBV6-5 combines with J gene TRBJ2-7, with a possible D match to TRBD1 (6 bases). The CDR3 is 12 residues long. Germline V gene sequence: CDR1 MNHEY, CDR2 SVGAGI. Trimming removed 7 bases at V and 1 base at J, with 8 bases between.